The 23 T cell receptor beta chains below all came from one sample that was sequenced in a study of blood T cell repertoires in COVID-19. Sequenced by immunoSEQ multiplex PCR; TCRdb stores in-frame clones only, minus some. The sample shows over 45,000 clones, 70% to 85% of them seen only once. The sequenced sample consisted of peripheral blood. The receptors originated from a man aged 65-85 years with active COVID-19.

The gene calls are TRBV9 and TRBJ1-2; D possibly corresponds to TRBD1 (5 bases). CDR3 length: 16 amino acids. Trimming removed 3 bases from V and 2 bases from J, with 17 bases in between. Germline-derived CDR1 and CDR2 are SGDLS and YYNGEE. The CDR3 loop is CASSAGDWAENYGYTF. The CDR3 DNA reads TGTGCCAGCAGCGCCGGGGACTGGGCCGAAAACTATGGCTACACCTTC.

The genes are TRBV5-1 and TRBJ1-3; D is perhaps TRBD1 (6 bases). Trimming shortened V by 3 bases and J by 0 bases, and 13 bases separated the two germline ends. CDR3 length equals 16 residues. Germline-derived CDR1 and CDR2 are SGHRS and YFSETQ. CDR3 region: CASSSGQPSSGNTIYF. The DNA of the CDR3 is TGCGCCAGCAGCTCCGGACAGCCGAGCTCTGGAAACACCATATATTTT.

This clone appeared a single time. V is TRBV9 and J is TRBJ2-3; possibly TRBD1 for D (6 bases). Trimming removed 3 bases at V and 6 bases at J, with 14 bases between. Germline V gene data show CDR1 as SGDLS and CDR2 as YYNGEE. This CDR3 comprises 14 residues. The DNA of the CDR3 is TGTGCCAGCAGCGCCGGAACAGGGTTGGATACGCAGTATTTT. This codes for CASSAGTGLDTQYF. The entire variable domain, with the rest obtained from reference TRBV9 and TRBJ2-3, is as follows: DSGVTQTPKHLITATGQRVTLRCSPRSGDLSVYWYQQSLDQGLQFLIQYYNGEERAKGNILERFSAQQFPDLHSELNLSSLELGDSALYFCASSAGTGLDTQYFGPGTRLTVL.

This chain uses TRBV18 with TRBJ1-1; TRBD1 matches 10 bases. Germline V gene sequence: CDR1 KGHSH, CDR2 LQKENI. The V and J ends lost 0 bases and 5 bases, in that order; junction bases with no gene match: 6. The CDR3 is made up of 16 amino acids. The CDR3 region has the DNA TGTGCCAGCTCACCACCAGGGGGGACAGGGGTGACTGAAGCTTTCTTT. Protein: CASSPPGGTGVTEAFF.

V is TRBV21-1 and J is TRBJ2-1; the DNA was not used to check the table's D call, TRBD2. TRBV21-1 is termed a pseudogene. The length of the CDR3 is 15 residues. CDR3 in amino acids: CASPPPSGTYNEQFF. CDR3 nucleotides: TGTGCCAGCCCCCCCCCAAGCGGGACTTACAATGAGCAGTTCTTC.

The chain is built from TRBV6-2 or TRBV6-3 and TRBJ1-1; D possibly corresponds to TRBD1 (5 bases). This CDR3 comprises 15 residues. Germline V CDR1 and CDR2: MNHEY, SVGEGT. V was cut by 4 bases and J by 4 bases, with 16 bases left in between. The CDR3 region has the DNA TGTGCCAGCAGTTCCCGAGGAGGGGCGAGCACTGAAGCTTTCTTT. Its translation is CASSSRGGASTEAFF.

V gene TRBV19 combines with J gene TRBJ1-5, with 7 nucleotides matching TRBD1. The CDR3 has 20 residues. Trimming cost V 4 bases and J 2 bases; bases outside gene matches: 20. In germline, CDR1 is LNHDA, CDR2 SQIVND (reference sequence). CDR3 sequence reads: CASSTPGQRDRFGRNQPQHF. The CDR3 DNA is TGTGCCAGTAGTACCCCGGGACAGCGAGACAGATTTGGTCGCAATCAGCCCCAGCATTTT.

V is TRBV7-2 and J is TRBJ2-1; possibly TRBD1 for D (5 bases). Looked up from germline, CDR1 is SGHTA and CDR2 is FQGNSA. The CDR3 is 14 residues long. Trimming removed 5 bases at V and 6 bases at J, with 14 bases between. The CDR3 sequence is CASSPRQMFNEQFF. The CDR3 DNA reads TGTGCCAGCAGCCCACGACAGATGTTCAATGAGCAGTTCTTC.

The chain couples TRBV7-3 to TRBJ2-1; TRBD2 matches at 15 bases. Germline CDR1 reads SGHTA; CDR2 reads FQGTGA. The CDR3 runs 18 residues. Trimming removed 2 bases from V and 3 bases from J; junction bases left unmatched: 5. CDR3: CASSLEGTSGRFYNEQFF. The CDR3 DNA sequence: TGTGCCAGCAGCTTAGAAGGGACTAGCGGGAGGTTCTACAATGAGCAGTTCTTC.

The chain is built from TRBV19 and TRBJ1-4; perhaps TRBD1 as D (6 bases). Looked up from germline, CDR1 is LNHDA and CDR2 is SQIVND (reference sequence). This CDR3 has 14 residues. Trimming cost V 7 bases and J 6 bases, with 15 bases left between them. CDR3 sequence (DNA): TGTGCCAGTACCCAGGGGAGACGATATGAAAAACTGTTTTTT. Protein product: CASTQGRRYEKLFF. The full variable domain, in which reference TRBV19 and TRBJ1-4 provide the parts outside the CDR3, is DGGITQSPKYLFRKEGQNVTLSCEQNLNHDAMYWYRQDPGQGLRLIYYSQIVNDFQKGDIAEGYSVSREKKESFPLTVTSAQKNPTAFYLCASTQGRRYEKLFFGSGTQLSVL.

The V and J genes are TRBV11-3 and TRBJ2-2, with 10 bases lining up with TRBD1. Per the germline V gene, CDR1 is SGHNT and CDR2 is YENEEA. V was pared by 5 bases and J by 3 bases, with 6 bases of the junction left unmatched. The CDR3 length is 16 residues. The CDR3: CASSPGQGRDTGELFF. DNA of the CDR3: TGTGCCAGCAGCCCGGGACAGGGGAGGGACACCGGGGAGCTGTTTTTT.

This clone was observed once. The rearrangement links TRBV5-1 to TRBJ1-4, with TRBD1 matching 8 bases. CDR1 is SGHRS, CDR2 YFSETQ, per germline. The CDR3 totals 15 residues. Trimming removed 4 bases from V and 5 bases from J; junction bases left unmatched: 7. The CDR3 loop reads CASSVTGEINEKLFF. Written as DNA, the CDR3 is TGCGCCAGCAGCGTGACAGGGGAAATCAATGAAAAACTGTTTTTT.

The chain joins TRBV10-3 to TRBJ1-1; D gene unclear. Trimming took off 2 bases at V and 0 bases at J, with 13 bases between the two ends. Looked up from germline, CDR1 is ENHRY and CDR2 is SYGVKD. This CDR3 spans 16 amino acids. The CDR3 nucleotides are TGTGCCATCAGTGAGGGCAGGCTCGGAATGAACACTGAAGCTTTCTTT. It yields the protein CAISEGRLGMNTEAFF.

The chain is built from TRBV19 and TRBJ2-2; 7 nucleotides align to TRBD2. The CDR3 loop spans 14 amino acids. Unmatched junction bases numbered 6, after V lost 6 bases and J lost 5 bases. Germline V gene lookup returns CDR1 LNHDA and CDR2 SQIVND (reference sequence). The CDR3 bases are TGTGCCAGTAGCTATAGCGGGCGGACCGGGGAGCTGTTTTTT. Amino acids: CASSYSGRTGELFF.

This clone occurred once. CDR3 in DNA: TGTGCCAGTAATGATCGGGTGAGGAGGCGAGCTAACTATGGCTACACCTTC. Its protein product is CASNDRVRRRANYGYTF. The chain combines TRBV19 with TRBJ1-2; D is unclear. Germline values: CDR1 LNHDA, CDR2 SQIVND (reference sequence). Trimming left V 7 bases short and J 0 bases short, with 21 bases between. The CDR3 is 17 residues long.

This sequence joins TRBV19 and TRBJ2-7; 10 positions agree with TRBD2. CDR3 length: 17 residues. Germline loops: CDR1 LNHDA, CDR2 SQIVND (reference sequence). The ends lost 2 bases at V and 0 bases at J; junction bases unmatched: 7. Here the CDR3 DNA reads TGTGCCAGTAGTATAAGGCCAGCTAGCGGGAGCTCCTACGAGCAGTACTTC. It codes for CASSIRPASGSSYEQYF. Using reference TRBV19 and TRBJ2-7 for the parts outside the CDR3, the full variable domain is DGGITQSPKYLFRKEGQNVTLSCEQNLNHDAMYWYRQDPGQGLRLIYYSQIVNDFQKGDIAEGYSVSREKKESFPLTVTSAQKNPTAFYLCASSIRPASGSSYEQYFGPGTRLTVT.

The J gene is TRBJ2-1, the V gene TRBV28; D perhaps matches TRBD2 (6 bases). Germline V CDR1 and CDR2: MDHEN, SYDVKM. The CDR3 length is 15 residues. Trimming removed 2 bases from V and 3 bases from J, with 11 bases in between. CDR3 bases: TGTGCCAGCAGTTTACCCAACGGGAGCTACAATGAGCAGTTCTTC. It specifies CASSLPNGSYNEQFF.

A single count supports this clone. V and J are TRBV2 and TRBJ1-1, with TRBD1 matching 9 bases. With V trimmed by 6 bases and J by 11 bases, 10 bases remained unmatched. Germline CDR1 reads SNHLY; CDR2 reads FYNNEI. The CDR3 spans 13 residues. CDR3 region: CASRPTGGPGAFF. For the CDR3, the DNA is TGTGCCAGCAGGCCTACAGGGGGCCCTGGGGCTTTCTTT. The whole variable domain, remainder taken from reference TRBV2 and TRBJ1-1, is EPEVTQTPSHQVTQMGQEVILRCVPISNHLYFYWYRQILGQKVEFLVSFYNNEISEKSEIFDDQFSVERPDGSNFTLKIRSTKLEDSAMYFCASRPTGGPGAFFGQGTRLTVV.

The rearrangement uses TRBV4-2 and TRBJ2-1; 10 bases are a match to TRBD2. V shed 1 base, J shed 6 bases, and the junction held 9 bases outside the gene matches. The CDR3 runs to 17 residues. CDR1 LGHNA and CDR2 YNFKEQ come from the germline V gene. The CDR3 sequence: CASSQVRASGSINEQFF. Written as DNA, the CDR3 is TGTGCCAGCAGCCAAGTAAGGGCTAGCGGGAGTATCAATGAGCAGTTCTTC.

The DNA of the CDR3 is TGTGCCAGCAGCCAAAGACAGGGGGGGCCCGGGGAGCTGTTTTTT. Translated: CASSQRQGGPGELFF. The V and J genes are TRBV7-2 and TRBJ2-2; 9 bases agree with TRBD1. Germline CDR1 SGHTA, CDR2 FQGNSA. The CDR3 covers 15 residues. Trimming removed 5 bases from V and 6 bases from J; junction bases left unmatched: 7.

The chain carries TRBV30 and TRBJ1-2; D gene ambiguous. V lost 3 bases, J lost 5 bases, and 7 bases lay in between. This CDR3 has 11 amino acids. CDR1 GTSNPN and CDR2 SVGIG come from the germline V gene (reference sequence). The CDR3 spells CAWSHLYGYTF. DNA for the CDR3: TGTGCCTGGAGCCATCTATATGGCTACACCTTC.

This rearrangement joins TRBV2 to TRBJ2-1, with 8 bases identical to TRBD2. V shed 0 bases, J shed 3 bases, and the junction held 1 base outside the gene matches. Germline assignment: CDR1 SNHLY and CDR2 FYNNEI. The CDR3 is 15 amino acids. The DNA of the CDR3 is TGTGCCAGCAGTGAAGCCGGGACTAGCTACAATGAGCAGTTCTTC. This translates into CASSEAGTSYNEQFF.

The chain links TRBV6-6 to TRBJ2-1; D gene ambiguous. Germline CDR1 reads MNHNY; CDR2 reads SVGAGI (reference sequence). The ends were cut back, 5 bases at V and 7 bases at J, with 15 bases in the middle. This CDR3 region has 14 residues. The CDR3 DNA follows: TGTGCCAGCAGTGCGATAGACTTTGAGAATGAGCAGTTCTTC. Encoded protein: CASSAIDFENEQFF.